This TCR beta chain was recovered during a study of blood T cells in healthy people across ages. A sample-barcoded 5' primer and a J-beta primer mix were used in a second PCR of about 7 to 12 cycles. In TCRdb, the 5' RACE reads were re-called with MiXCR into one record per CDR3 protein. The data contain approximately 770,000 distinct CDR3 sequences, 55% to 75% of them singletons. The CDR3 contains 14 residues. The V end lost 5 bases, the J end lost 6 bases, and 14 bases lay between the germline ends. CDR1 is MDHEN and CDR2 is SYDVKM in the germline V gene. The chain recombines TRBV28 with TRBJ2-1, with D possibly TRBD2 on 7 matching bases. The sample taken for sequencing was blood. The sequence was obtained from a man aged 25-45 years in good health. DNA of the CDR3: TGTGCCAGCAGTAACGGGGGGCTTACCAATGAGCAGTTCTTC. It encodes CASSNGGLTNEQFF.